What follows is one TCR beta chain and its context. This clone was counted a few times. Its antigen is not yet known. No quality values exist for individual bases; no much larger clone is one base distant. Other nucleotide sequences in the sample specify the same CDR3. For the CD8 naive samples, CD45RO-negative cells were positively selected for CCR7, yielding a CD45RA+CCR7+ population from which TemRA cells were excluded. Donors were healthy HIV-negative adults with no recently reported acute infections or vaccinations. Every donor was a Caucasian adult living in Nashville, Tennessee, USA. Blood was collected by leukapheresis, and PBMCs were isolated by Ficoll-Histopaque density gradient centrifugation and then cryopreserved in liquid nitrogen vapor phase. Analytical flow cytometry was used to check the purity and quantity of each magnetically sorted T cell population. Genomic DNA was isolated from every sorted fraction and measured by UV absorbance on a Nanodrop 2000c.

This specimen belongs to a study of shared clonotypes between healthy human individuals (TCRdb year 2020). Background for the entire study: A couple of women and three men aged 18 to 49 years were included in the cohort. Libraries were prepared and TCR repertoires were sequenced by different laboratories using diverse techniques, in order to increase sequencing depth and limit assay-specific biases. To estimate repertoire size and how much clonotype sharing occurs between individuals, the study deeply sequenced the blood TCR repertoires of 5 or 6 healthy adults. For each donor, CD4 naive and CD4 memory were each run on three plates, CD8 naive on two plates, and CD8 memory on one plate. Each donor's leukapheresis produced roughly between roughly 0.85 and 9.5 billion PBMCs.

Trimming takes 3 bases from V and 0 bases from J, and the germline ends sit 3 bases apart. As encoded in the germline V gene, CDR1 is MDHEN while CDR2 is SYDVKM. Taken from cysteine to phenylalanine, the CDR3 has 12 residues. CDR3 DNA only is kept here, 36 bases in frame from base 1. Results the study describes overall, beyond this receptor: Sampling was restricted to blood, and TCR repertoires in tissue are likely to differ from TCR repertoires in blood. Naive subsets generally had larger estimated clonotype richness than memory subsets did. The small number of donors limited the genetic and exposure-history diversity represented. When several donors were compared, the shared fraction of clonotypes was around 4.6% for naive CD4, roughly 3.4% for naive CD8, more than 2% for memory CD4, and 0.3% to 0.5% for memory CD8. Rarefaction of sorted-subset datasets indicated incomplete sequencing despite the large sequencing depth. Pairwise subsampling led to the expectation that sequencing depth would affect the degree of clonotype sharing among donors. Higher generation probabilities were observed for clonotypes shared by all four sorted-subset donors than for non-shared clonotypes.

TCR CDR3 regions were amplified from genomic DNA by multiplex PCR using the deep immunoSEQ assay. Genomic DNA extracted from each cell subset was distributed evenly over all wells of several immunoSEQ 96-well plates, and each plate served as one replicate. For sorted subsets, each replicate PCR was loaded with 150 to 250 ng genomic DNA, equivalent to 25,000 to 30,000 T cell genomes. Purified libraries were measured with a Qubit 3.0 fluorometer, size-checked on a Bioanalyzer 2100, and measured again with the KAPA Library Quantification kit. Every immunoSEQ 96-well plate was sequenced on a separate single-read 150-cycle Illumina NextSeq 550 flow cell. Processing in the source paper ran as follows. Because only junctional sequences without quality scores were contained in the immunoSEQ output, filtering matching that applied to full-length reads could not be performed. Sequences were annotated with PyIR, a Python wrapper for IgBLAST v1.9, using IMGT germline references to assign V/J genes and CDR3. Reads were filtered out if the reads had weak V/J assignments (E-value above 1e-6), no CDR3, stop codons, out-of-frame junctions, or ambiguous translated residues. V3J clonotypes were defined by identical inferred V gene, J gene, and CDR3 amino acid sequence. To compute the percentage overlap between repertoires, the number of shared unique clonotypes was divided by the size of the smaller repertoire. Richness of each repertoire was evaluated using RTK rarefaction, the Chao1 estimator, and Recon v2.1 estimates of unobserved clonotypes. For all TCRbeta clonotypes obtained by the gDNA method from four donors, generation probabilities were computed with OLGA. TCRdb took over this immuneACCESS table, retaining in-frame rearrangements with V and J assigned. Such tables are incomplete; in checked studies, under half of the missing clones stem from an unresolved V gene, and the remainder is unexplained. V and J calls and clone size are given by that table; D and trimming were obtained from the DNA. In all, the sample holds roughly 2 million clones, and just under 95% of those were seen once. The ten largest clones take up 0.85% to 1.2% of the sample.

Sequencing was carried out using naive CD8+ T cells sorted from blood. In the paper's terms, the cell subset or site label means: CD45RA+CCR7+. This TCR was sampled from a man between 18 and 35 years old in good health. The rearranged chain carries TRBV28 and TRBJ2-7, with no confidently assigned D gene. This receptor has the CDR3 CASSFSSYEQYF. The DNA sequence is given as TGTGCCAGCAGTTTTAGCTCCTACGAGCAGTACTTC.